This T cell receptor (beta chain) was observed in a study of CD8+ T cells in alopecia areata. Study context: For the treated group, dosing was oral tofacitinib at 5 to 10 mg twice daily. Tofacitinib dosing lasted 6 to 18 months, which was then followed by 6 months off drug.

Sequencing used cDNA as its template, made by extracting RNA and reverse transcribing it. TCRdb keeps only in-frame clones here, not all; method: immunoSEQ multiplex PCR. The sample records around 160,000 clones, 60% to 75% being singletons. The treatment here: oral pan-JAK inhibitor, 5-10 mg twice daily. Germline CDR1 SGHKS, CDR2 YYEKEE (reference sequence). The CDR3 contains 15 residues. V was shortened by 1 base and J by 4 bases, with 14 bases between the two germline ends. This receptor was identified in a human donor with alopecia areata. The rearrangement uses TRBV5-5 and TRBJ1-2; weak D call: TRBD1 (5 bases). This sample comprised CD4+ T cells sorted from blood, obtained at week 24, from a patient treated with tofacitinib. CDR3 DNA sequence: TGTGCCAGCAGCTTGAGTCCCCAGGGTGCCTATGGCTACACCTTC. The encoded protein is CASSLSPQGAYGYTF.